This T cell receptor (beta chain) was obtained from a study of shared clonotypes between healthy human individuals. General observations from the study: Donors were few, which limited the genetic and exposure-history diversity represented.

With regard to this clone: Its antigen is currently unknown.

The DNA input per sorted-subset replicate PCR was 200 ng, corresponding to roughly 30,000 T cell genomes. Method: immunoSEQ multiplex PCR; TCRdb's copy keeps in-frame clones and lacks some. Of about 2.2 million clones listed, roughly 93% were seen once; the top ten hold approximately 1.7%. The CDR3 is 18 residues long. The V gene end was trimmed by 3 bases and the J gene end by 2 bases; junction bases not matched to a gene: 8. Germline loops: CDR1 MNHEY, CDR2 SMNVEV (reference sequence). CD45RO-negative, CCR7-selected cells formed the naive CD8 fraction, which excluded terminally differentiated effector memory CD45RA+ cells.

This chain joins TRBV27 and TRBJ2-3, with 13 bases identical to TRBD2. Sequencing used naive CD8+ T cells from PBMCs. This TCR came from a man younger than 30 in good health. Some clones in this sample may be carry-over from other donors' samples. The CDR3 here is CASSFRGLAGPLTDTQYF. DNA of the CDR3: TGTGCCAGCAGTTTTCGGGGACTAGCGGGACCACTCACAGATACGCAGTATTTT.